This note documents a single T cell receptor beta chain sequence. The data belong to a study of control samples from healthy donors and cancer patients. Germline V gene data show CDR1 as MNHEY and CDR2 as SVGAGI. The CDR3 consists of 12 residues. Trimming shortened V by 7 bases and J by 1 base, and 7 bases separated the two germline ends. Repertoires were generated with immunoSEQ multiplex PCR, while TCRdb's copy carries only in-frame clones and drops some. The sample records tens of thousands of clones, 85% to 90% being singletons. Sequenced: PBMCs. The V gene is TRBV6-5, the J gene TRBJ1-1; D not certain. This clonotype was sampled from a man between 60 and 75 years old with colorectal cancer. The DNA for the CDR3 is TGTGCCAGCACCCCCCCGAACACTGAAGCTTTCTTT. It specifies CASTPPNTEAFF.